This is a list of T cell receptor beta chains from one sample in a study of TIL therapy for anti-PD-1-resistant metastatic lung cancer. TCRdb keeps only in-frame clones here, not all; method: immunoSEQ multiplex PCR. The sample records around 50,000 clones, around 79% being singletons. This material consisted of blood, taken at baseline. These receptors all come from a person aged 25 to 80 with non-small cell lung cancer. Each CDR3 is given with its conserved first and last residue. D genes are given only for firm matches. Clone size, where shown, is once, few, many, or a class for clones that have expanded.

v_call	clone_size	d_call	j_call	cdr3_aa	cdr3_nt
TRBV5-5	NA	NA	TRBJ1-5	CASSSMTLRQGGNSNQPQHF	TGTGCCAGCAGCTCCATGACCCTTAGGCAGGGAGGGAATAGCAATCAGCCCCAGCATTTT
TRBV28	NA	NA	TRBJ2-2	CASRTREAGELFF	TGTGCCAGCAGGACTAGGGAGGCCGGGGAGCTGTTTTTT
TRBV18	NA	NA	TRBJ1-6	CASSLLTEGGSPLHF	TGTGCCAGCTCCCTCCTGACGGAGGGAGGATCACCCCTCCACTTT
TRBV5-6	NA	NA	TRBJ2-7	CASSRGRAFEQYF	TGTGCCAGTTCACGGGGCAGGGCTTTCGAGCAGTACTTC
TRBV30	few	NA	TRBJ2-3	CAWSHGDTQYF	TGTGCCTGGAGTCATGGAGATACGCAGTATTTT
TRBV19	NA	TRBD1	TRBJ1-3	CASSSRQGAPNSGNTIYF	TGTGCCAGTAGTTCGCGACAGGGGGCACCCAACTCTGGAAACACCATATATTTT
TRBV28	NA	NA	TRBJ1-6	CASSSFWRSPLHF	TGTGCCAGCAGTTCATTTTGGAGGTCACCCCTCCACTTT
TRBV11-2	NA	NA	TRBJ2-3	CASSSLTVDTQYF	TGTGCCAGCAGCAGTTTAACGGTCGATACGCAGTATTTT
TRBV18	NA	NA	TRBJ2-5	CASSPEAETQYF	TGTGCCAGCTCACCGGAGGCGGAGACCCAGTACTTC
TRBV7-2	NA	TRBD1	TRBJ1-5	CASSPRQGGNQPQHF	TGTGCCAGCAGCCCCAGACAGGGAGGCAATCAGCCCCAGCATTTT